This record concerns one T cell receptor (beta chain) sequence. Trimming cost V 8 bases and J 4 bases; bases outside gene matches: 7. The CDR3 is 14 residues long. Germline loops: CDR1 KGHSH, CDR2 LQKENI. The data are from a study of shared clonotypes between healthy human individuals. Repertoires were generated with immunoSEQ multiplex PCR, while TCRdb's copy carries only in-frame clones and drops some. The sample contains 2,500,000 or so clones, 85% to 95% of which appear only once. The sequencing input was naive CD4+ T cells sorted from blood. This sample's subset: CD45RA+ positively selected. This chain links TRBV18 with TRBJ1-4, with 7 bases identical to TRBD1. This TCR was recovered from a man in his late teens or twenties in good health. DNA of the CDR3: TGTGCCAGCAGAGGGACAGCGAATAATGAAAAACTGTTTTTT. It specifies CASRGTANNEKLFF.